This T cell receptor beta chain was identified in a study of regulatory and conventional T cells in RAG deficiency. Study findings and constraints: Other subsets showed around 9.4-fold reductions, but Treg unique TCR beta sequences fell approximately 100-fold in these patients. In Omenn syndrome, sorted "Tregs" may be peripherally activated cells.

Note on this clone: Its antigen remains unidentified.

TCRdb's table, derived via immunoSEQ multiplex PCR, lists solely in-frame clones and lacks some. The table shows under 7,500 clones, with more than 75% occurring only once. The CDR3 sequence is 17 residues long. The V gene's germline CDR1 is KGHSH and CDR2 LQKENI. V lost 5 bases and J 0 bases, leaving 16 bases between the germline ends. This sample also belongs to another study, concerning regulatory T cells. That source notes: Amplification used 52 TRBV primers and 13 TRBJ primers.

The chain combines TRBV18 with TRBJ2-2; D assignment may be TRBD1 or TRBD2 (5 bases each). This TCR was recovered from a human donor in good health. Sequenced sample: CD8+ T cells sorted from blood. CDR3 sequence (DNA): TGTGCCAGCTCATACCTCGGGGCCCGATCGAACACCGGGGAGCTGTTTTTT. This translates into CASSYLGARSNTGELFF. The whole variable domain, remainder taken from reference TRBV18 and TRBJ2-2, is NAGVMQNPRHLVRRRGQEARLRCSPMKGHSHVYWYRQLPEEGLKFMVYLQKENIIDESGMPKERFSAEFPKEGPSILRIQQVVRGDSAAYFCASSYLGARSNTGELFFGEGSRLTVL.